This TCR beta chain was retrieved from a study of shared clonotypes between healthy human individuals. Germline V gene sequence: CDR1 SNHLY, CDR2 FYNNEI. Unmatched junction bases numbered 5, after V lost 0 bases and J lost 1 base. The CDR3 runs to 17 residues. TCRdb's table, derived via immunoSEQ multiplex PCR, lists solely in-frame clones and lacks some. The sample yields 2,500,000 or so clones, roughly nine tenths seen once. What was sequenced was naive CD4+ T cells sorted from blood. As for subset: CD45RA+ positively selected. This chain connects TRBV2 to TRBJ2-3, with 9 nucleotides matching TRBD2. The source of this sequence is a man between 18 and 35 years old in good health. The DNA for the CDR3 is TGTGCCAGCAGTGAAGCGTCTAGCGGGGCTCGCACAGATACGCAGTATTTT. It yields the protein CASSEASSGARTDTQYF.